This T cell receptor (beta chain) came from a study of chemoradiotherapy in HPV16-positive cancers. Profiled with immunoSEQ multiplex PCR; TCRdb holds only in-frame clones, not every one. The table includes fewer than 40,000 clones, around 88% detected once. Trimming stripped 0 bases from V and 3 bases from J, with 12 bases between. CDR1 is MGHRA, CDR2 YSYEKL, per germline. The CDR3 spans 15 residues. This sequence was found in a human donor with HPV-associated anogenital cancer. Sample: blood, taken from a patient who underwent chemoradiotherapy. This sequence joins TRBV4-1 and TRBJ2-7; D is possibly TRBD1 (6 bases). The CDR3 spells CASSQEDRDLYEQYF. The CDR3, as DNA: TGCGCCAGCAGCCAAGAGGACAGAGACCTCTACGAGCAGTACTTC.